Reported below is one TCR beta chain. Its recognized antigen is unknown. The input lacks base qualities; no much larger clone sits a single base away. The immunoSEQ Assay, a bias-controlled multiplex PCR, was used to amplify TCRbeta CDR3 regions from genomic DNA. Per the authors' processing: The number of nucleated cells in each sample was estimated by amplification of reference gene primers within the assay. To quantify the absolute abundance of each unique TCRbeta CDR3 rearrangement, sequence reads were collapsed and filtered. For each sample, productive Simpson clonality was calculated by taking the square root of Simpson's diversity index across productive rearrangements. Here the immuneACCESS table is served through TCRdb, limited to in-frame sequences with V and J called. Missing clones are a known gap in these copies; in checked studies unresolved V genes cover under half, and the rest lacks a known reason. The V and J calls and the clone size are those of that table, but D and trimming were determined from the DNA. Counted in this sample were tens of thousands of clones; around nine tenths of them appeared once. The top ten clones comprise 4.5% to 5.5% of the sample.

V is cut back by 3 bases and J by 3 bases, with 8 bases in the junction unmatched. CDR1 and CDR2 are drawn from the germline V gene: KGHSH, LQKENI. The CDR3 runs 16 residues from the cysteine to the phenylalanine. Only the CDR3 DNA is retained, 48 bases long and in frame from the first base. This sample was included in a study of blood T cell repertoires in COVID-19 (dated by TCRdb to between 2020 and 2021). Regarding the study in general: The collaborator samples originated in the United States, Italy and Spain and spanned the acute and convalescent phases of COVID-19. The dataset comprised deeply sampled blood TCRbeta repertoires from subjects exposed to, actively infected with, or recovered from COVID-19. Where HLA class I and class II types were available, the types were taken from metadata supplied by the sample provider, not from assay-based typing. The samples were drawn from two sources: the first 160 participants of the ongoing ImmuneRACE study, and approximately 1,300 subjects contributed by 6 global collaborators. A freely available public database, intended as a resource for researchers studying the immune response to SARS-CoV-2, is where the repertoires were released. Nearly every sample came with metadata listing a de-identified subject ID, COVID-19 status, age in years and sex. The prospective study material was composed of cDNA or gDNA derived from T cells, B-cell-depleted T cells, or PBMCs.

The investigation overall reported the following: The quantity of clinical and demographic metadata differed by source and by participant and was supplied without curation.

Collaborating institutions collected whole blood in K2EDTA tubes following their own protocols. For TCRbeta analysis, collaborator samples were shipped as frozen whole blood, as isolated PBMCs, or as DNA extracted from either sample type. The chain joins TRBV18 to TRBJ1-1; 9 junctional bases match TRBD1. Sequences were obtained from peripheral blood. This TCR came from a woman of 80 years or more with active COVID-19. The DNA is TGTGCCAGCTCACCTCGACAGGGGGGCGAGTACACTGAAGCTTTCTTT. Its coded protein is CASSPRQGGEYTEAFF.